This record covers a single TCR beta chain. A quantity of about 0.45 to 1 ug RNA underwent reverse transcription using random hexamers. A multiplex approach, immunoSEQ multiplex PCR, amplified TCR beta CDR3 across 54 Vbeta and 13 Jbeta. One entry per CDR3 protein results from TCRdb running MiXCR on the immunoSEQ multiplex PCR reads. The table records 200,000 to 250,000 distinct CDR3 sequences, 80% to 95% of them present only once. CD8+ and CD4+ T cells from blood underwent TCR beta sequencing. The multiple sclerosis controls were treatment-naive patients affected by stable or active relapsing-remitting disease. TEMRA cells were FACS-enriched, and CD8+ and CD4+ T cells were isolated negatively. The CDR3 extends over 14 amino acids. V lost 3 bases and J lost 4, with 12 bases in between. Germline CDR1 and CDR2: LNHDA and SQIVND (reference sequence). These data come from a study of CD8 T cells in Susac syndrome.

The chain links TRBV19 to TRBJ1-1; TRBD1 is a possible D gene (5 bases). The source material was CD8+ T cells from PBMCs. The TCR comes from a human donor with multiple sclerosis. The CDR3 DNA is TGTGCCAGTAGTATGGCCCGGGGCGGCACTGAAGCTTTCTTT. Protein: CASSMARGGTEAFF. The full variable domain, rest sourced from reference TRBV19 and TRBJ1-1, is DGGITQSPKYLFRKEGQNVTLSCEQNLNHDAMYWYRQDPGQGLRLIYYSQIVNDFQKGDIAEGYSVSREKKESFPLTVTSAQKNPTAFYLCASSMARGGTEAFFGQGTRLTVV.